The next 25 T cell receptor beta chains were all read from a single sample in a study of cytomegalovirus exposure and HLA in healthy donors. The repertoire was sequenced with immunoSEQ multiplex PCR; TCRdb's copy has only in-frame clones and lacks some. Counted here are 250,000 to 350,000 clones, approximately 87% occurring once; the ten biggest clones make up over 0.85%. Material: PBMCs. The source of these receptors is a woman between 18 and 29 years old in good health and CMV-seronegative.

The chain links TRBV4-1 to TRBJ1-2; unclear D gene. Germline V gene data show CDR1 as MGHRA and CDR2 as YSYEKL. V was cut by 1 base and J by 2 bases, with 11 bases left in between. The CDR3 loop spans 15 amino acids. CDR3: CASSQVEGANYGYTF. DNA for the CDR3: TGCGCCAGCAGCCAAGTCGAGGGCGCCAACTATGGCTACACCTTC.

The CDR3 nucleotides are TGTGCCAGCAGGGAAACTAGCGGGAGAGGGGCAGATACGCAGTATTTT. It encodes CASRETSGRGADTQYF. The chain has TRBV2 and TRBJ2-3, with 11 bases that match TRBD2. CDR1 and CDR2 (germline): SNHLY, FYNNEI. The CDR3 totals 16 residues. Unmatched junction bases numbered 9, after V lost 6 bases and J lost 4 bases.

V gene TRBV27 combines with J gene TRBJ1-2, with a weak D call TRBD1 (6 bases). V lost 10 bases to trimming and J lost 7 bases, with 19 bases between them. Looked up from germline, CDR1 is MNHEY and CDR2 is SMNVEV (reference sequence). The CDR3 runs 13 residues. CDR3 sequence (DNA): TGTGCCACCTCTGGGTGGGGGGGCAGTGGCTACACCTTC. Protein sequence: CATSGWGGSGYTF.

The CDR3 DNA sequence: TGTGCCAGCAGTGAAAACAGGGCAACAGTCTATGGCTACACCTTC. This translates into CASSENRATVYGYTF. The chain uses TRBV25-1 and TRBJ1-2; a possible D gene is TRBD1 (6 bases). V lost 2 bases to trimming and J lost 4 bases, with 14 bases between them. CDR1 is MGHDK, CDR2 SYGVNS, per germline. CDR3 length: 15 residues.

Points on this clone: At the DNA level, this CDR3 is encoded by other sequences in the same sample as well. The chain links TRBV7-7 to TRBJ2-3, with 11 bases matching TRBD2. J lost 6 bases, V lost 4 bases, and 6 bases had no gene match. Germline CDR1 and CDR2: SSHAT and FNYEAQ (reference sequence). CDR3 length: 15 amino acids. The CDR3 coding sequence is TGTGCCAGCAGCTCAGGACTAGCGGGTTCGGATACGCAGTATTTT. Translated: CASSSGLAGSDTQYF.

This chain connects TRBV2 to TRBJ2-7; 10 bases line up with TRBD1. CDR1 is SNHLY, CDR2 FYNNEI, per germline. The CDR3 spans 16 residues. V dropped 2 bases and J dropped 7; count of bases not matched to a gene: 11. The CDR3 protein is CASSESLGQGLGEQYF. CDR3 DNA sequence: TGTGCCAGCAGTGAAAGCTTGGGACAGGGGTTAGGGGAGCAGTACTTC. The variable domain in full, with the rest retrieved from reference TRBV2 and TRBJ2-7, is EPEVTQTPSHQVTQMGQEVILRCVPISNHLYFYWYRQILGQKVEFLVSFYNNEISEKSEIFDDQFSVERPDGSNFTLKIRSTKLEDSAMYFCASSESLGQGLGEQYFGPGTRLTVT.

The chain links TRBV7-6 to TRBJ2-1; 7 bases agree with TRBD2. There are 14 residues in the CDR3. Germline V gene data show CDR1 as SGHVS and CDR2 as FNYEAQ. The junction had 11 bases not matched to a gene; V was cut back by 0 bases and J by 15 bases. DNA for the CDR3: TGTGCCAGCAGCTTAGCGCGGCGGGAGAGTATCCCGTTCTTC. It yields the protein CASSLARRESIPFF.

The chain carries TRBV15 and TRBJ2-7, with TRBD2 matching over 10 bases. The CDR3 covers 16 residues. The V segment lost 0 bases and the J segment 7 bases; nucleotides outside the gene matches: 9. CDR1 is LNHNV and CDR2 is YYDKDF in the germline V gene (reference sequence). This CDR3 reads CATSRDRAGGPQEQYF. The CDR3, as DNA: TGTGCCACCAGCAGAGATCGAGCGGGAGGGCCTCAAGAGCAGTACTTC.

CDR3 sequence (DNA): TGTGCCAGCAGCGTTGGCAGGGGAAGCCTAAACTATGGCTACACCTTC. It yields the protein CASSVGRGSLNYGYTF. The chain has TRBV9 and TRBJ1-2, with D perhaps matching TRBD1 (6 bases). Trimming took 2 bases from V and 2 from J, leaving 16 bases between them. The germline gives CDR1 SGDLS, CDR2 YYNGEE. The CDR3 is 16 residues long.

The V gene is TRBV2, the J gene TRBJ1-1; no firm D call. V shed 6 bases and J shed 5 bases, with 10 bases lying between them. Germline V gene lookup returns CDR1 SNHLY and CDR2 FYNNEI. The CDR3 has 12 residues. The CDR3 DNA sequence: TGTGCCAGCAGCCCAGATACGACTGAAGCTTTCTTT. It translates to CASSPDTTEAFF.

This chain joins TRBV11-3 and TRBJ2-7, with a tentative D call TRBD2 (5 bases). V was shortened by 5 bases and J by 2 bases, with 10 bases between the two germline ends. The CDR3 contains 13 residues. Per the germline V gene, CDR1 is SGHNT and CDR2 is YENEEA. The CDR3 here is CASSRGATYEQYF. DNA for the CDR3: TGTGCCAGCAGCCGGGGTGCCACCTACGAGCAGTACTTC.

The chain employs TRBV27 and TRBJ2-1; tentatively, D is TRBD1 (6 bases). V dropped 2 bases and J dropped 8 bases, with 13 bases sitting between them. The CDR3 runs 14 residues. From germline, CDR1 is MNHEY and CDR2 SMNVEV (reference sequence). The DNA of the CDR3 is TGTGCCAGCAGTTTAGTCGGCAGGGGATATGAGCAGTTCTTC. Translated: CASSLVGRGYEQFF.

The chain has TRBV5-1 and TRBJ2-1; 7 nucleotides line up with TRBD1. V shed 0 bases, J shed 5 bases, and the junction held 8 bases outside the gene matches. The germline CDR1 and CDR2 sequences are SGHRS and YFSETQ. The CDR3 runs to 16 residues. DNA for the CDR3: TGCGCCAGCAGCTTGGACCGACAGGGTTCCAACAATGAGCAGTTCTTC. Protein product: CASSLDRQGSNNEQFF. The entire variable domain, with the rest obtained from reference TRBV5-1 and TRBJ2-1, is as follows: KAGVTQTPRYLIKTRGQQVTLSCSPISGHRSVSWYQQTPGQGLQFLFEYFSETQRNKGNFPGRFSGRQFSNSRSEMNVSTLELGDSALYLCASSLDRQGSNNEQFFGPGTRLTVL.

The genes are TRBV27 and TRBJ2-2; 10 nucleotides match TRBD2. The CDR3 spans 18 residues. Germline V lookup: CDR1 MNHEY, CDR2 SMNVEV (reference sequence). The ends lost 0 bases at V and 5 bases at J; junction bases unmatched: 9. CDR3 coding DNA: TGTGCCAGCAGTTTATCGATAAGGGGACTAGCGTCGACCGGGGAGCTGTTTTTT. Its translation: CASSLSIRGLASTGELFF.

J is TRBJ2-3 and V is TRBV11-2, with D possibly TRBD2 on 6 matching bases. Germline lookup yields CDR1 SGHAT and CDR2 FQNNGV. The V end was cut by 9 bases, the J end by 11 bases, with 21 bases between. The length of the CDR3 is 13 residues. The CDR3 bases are TGTGCCAGTATTGGGACGGGAGTTTTGCGGCAGTATTTT. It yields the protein CASIGTGVLRQYF.

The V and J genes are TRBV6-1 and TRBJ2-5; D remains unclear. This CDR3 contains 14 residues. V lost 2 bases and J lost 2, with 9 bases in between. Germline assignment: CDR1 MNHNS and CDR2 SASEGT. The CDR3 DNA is TGTGCCAGCAGTGAACTAGATCTGCAAGAGACCCAGTACTTC. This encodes CASSELDLQETQYF.

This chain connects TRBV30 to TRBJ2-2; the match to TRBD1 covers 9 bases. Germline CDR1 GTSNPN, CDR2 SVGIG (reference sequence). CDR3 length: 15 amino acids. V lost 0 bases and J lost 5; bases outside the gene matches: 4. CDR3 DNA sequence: TGTGCCTGGAGTGTACAGGGGGCAAGGACCGGGGAGCTGTTTTTT. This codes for CAWSVQGARTGELFF.

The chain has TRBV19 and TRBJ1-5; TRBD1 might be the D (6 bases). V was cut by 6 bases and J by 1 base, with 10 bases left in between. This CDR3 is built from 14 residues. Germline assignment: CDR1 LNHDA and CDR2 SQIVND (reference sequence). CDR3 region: CASSTGLSNQPQHF. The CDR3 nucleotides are TGTGCCAGTAGCACAGGGTTGAGCAATCAGCCCCAGCATTTT.

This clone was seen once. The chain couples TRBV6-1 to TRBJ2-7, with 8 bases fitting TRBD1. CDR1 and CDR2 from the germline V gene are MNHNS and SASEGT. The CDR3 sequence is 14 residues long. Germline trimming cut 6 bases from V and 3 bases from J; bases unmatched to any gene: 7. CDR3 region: CASSSDRGVYEQYF. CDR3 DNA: TGTGCCAGCAGCTCAGACAGGGGAGTCTACGAGCAGTACTTC.

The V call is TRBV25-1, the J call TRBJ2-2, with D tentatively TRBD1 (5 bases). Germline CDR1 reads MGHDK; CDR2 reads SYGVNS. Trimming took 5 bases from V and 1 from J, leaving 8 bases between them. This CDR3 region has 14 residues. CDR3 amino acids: CASSFDRNTGELFF. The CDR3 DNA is TGTGCCAGCAGTTTCGACAGGAACACCGGGGAGCTGTTTTTT.

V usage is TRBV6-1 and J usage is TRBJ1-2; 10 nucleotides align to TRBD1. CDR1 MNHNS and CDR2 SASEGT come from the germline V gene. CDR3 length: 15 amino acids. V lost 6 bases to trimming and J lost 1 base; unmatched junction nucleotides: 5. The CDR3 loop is CASRTDRGLNYGYTF. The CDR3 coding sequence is TGTGCCAGCAGGACAGACAGGGGGCTTAACTATGGCTACACCTTC.

The CDR3 spells CASSQVVEREGQGEQFF. CDR3 bases: TGCGCCAGCAGCCAAGTAGTAGAGCGGGAGGGCCAGGGAGAGCAGTTCTTC. This chain connects TRBV4-3 to TRBJ2-1; 10 nucleotides align to TRBD2. The V segment lost 1 base and the J segment 10 bases; nucleotides outside the gene matches: 13. This CDR3 contains 17 residues. Germline assignment: CDR1 LGHNA and CDR2 YSLEER.

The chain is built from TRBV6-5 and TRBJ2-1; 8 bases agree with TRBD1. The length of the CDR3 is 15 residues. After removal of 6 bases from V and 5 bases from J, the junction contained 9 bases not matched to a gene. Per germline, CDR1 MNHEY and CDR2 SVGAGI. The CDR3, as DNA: TGTGCCAGCAGAACAGGACAGGGAAAGGACAATGAGCAGTTCTTC. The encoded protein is CASRTGQGKDNEQFF.

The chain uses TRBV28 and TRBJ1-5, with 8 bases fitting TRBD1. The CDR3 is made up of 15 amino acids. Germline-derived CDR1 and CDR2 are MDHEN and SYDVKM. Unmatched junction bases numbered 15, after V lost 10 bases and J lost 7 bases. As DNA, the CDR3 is TGTGCCACCTTTGTGGGGACAGGTCGGGGGCAGCCCCAGCATTTT. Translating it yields CATFVGTGRGQPQHF.

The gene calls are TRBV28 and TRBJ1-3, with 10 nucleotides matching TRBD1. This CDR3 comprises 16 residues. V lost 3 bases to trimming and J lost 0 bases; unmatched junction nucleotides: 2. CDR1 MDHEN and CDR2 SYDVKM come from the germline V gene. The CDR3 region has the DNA TGTGCCAGCAGTTTTGACAGGGGGCCCTCTGGAAACACCATATATTTT. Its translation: CASSFDRGPSGNTIYF.